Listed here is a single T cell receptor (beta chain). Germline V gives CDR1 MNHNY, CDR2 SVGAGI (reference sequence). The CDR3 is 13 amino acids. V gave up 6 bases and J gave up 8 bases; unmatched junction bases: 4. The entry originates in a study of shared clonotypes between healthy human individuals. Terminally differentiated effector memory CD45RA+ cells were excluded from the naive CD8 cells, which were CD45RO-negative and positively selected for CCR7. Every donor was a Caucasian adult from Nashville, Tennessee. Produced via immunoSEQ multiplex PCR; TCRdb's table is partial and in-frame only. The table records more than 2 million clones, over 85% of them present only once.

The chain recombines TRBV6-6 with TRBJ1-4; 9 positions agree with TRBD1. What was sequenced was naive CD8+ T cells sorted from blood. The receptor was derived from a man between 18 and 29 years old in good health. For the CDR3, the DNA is TGTGCCAGCAGAGGGACAGGGAGAGAAAAACTGTTTTTT. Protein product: CASRGTGREKLFF.